This T cell receptor (beta chain) was identified during a study of post-analysis software for immune sequencing data (dated by TCRdb to between 2015 and 2016). For the wider study: Disease courses on record covered relapsing-remitting, secondary progressive and progressive-relapsing multiple sclerosis, though some patients had no subtype annotation. A subset of samples was prepared in parallel using single-end sample barcoding, then pooled and co-amplified after Illumina adapter ligation. Patient repertoires were compared against some twelve previously published healthy control repertoires from donors aged roughly 6 to 28 years. Overall study outcomes, separate from this receptor: Significantly lower normalized Chao1 diversity was found in multiple sclerosis patients than in controls, suggesting substantial peripheral T-cell clonal expansion. The multiple sclerosis patient group was slightly younger than the control group. When samples were clustered directly using the F measure, samples prepared in the same batch co-clustered strongly, which prompted a batch-effect correction. Patients showed significantly higher frequencies than controls for roughly five TRBV segments, among them TRBV5-6, TRBV5-1 and TRBV20-1.

The germline V gene specifies MNHNS as CDR1 and SASEGT as CDR2. Counted from cysteine to phenylalanine, this CDR3 has 13 amino acids. Only CDR3 DNA is held: 39 bases, read in frame from base 1. V loses 2 bases, J loses 5 bases, and the germline ends lie 7 bases apart. The library was obtained by PCR. This sample was sequenced with an Illumina HiSeq 2500. Unique molecular identifiers were incorporated into TCR beta cDNA libraries to reduce PCR and sequencing biases. Per 1 to 10 million input T cells, approximately 500,000 cDNA molecules were obtained, such that each molecule approximated one T cell. Patient libraries were prepared and sequenced with the same protocol used for the earlier healthy control dataset. Within a given batch, samples were prepared together, multiplexed and sequenced on the same HiSeq lane. As for how the authors treated the data: MIGEC handled the raw barcoded reads, throwing out single-read molecular identifier groups before consensus assembly and CDR3 extraction. VDJtools was used for post-analysis of the clonotype tables, with diversity normalized by down-sampling every dataset to the smallest sample size. In repertoire overlap clustering, CDR3 amino acid sequences, but not nucleotide sequences, were matched to correct batch-related cross-sample contamination. TCRdb cleaned the public reads at Q25 with fastp, built clones with MiXCR and kept in-frame beta chains. When rows share a CDR3 protein, they turn into one entry using the most common DNA and genes. TCRdb's processing, not the authors', yielded these V and J calls. Within this sample are 350,000 to 450,000 distinct CDR3 sequences, with roughly 36% of them counted one time only. The ten biggest clones cover around an eighth of the sample.

This clonotype was detected only a few times. No cognate antigen has been identified for it. There are no base qualities to consult, and no much larger clone falls within one base. To demonstrate the VDJtools post-analysis software, the study profiled TCR beta repertoires from the peripheral blood of around 13 young patients with multiple sclerosis. The multiple sclerosis patients were children and adolescents ranging in age from about 6 to 17 years. What was sequenced was blood. The receptor was isolated from a girl aged 5-17 years with multiple sclerosis. The sequence is built from TRBV6-1 and TRBJ2-1; the D gene assignment is ambiguous. The CDR3 sequence is CASSETTHNEQFF. The nucleotide sequence is TGTGCCAGCAGTGAAACGACCCACAATGAGCAGTTCTTC.